One and the same sample provided the 27 T cell receptor beta chains below, sequenced in a study of OX40 agonist ivuxolimab in advanced cancers. The protocol was immunoSEQ multiplex PCR, while the TCRdb copy is restricted to in-frame clones and leaves out a portion. Of about 34,000 clones in the sample, around 90% were seen once. This sample comprised CD4+ or CD8+ T cells sorted from blood, obtained in a trial of the OX40 agonist ivuxolimab. The receptor set was obtained from an adult with an advanced solid tumor such as melanoma, head and neck, liver or kidney cancer.

The chain employs TRBV5-6 and TRBJ2-3, with D hard to call. The V gene's germline CDR1 is SGHDT and CDR2 YYEEEE. The CDR3 covers 15 residues. The ends were cut back, 0 bases at V and 2 bases at J, with 10 bases in the middle. Here the CDR3 DNA reads TGTGCCAGCAGCTTGGTGTCAGATAACACAGATACGCAGTATTTT. Its protein product is CASSLVSDNTDTQYF.

CDR3 in amino acids: CASSTQVREETQYF. The CDR3 coding sequence is TGTGCCAGCAGCACCCAGGTCAGGGAGGAGACCCAGTACTTC. V and J are TRBV7-2 and TRBJ2-5; possibly TRBD1 or TRBD2 for D (5 bases each). The V end lost 5 bases, the J end lost 5 bases, and 15 bases lay between the germline ends. CDR1 is SGHTA, CDR2 FQGNSA, per germline. The CDR3 has 14 residues.

The V call is TRBV7-2, the J call TRBJ1-6; D is possibly TRBD1 (5 bases). Trimming left V 5 bases short and J 7 bases short, with 18 bases between. Germline assignment: CDR1 SGHTA and CDR2 FQGNSA. The CDR3 runs 16 residues. DNA of the CDR3: TGTGCCAGCAGCCCCTACAGACAGTCCCAGAATTCACCCCTCCACTTT. This sequence encodes CASSPYRQSQNSPLHF. Looking up the rest from reference TRBV7-2 and TRBJ1-6 gives the full variable domain: GAGVSQSPSNKVTEKGKDVELRCDPISGHTALYWYRQSLGQGLEFLIYFQGNSAPDKSGLPSDRFSAERTGGSVSTLTIQRTQQEDSAVYLCASSPYRQSQNSPLHFGNGTRLTVT.

CDR3 amino acids: CASSSQEDYGYTF. In DNA, the CDR3 is TGCGCCAGCAGCTCACAGGAAGACTATGGCTACACCTTC. The chain recombines TRBV5-1 with TRBJ1-2; TRBD1 might be the D (5 bases). The ends were cut back, 3 bases at V and 3 bases at J, with 9 bases in the middle. CDR1 and CDR2 from the germline V gene are SGHRS and YFSETQ. This CDR3 has 13 amino acids.

The chain links TRBV6-1 to TRBJ2-4; TRBD2 aligns across 9 bases. V was clipped by 2 bases and J by 2 bases; unmatched bases: 7. Germline-derived CDR1 and CDR2 are MNHNS and SASEGT. The CDR3 length is 17 residues. This chain's CDR3 is CASSELGLALTKNIQYF. As DNA, the CDR3 is TGTGCCAGCAGTGAACTGGGACTAGCACTAACCAAAAACATTCAGTACTTC.

The chain carries TRBV2 and TRBJ2-7; 11 nucleotides line up with TRBD2. This CDR3 has 14 residues. CDR1 SNHLY and CDR2 FYNNEI come from the germline V gene. Trimming removed 6 bases from V and 7 bases from J; junction bases left unmatched: 8. CDR3 sequence reads: CASRRSGGAGEQYF. DNA for the CDR3: TGTGCCAGCAGACGTAGCGGGGGGGCCGGGGAGCAGTACTTC.

The chain joins TRBV2 to TRBJ1-5; a possible D gene is TRBD1 (5 bases). CDR1 SNHLY and CDR2 FYNNEI come from the germline V gene. This CDR3 is built from 14 residues. Trimming removed 11 bases from V and 2 bases from J, with 16 bases in between. The CDR3 DNA sequence: TGTGCCTCAAGCGGGGGGTTCGGCAATCAGCCCCAGCATTTT. Amino acids: CASSGGFGNQPQHF.

The J gene is TRBJ2-1, the V gene TRBV18; 9 bases fit TRBD1. The CDR3 sequence is 15 residues long. J gave up 4 bases and V 2 bases, and 3 bases lay outside the gene matches. Germline loops: CDR1 KGHSH, CDR2 LQKENI. The CDR3 region has the DNA TGTGCCAGCTCACCAAGGACAGGGGAATACAATGAGCAGTTCTTC. It encodes CASSPRTGEYNEQFF.

This clone appeared once. The rearrangement joins TRBV23-1 to TRBJ1-5; D gene unclear. TRBV23-1 is given ORF status, its function remaining uncertain. V lost 4 bases, J lost 0 bases, and 13 bases lay in between. CDR3 length: 16 residues. In DNA form, the CDR3 reads TGCGCCAGCAGTCCTCGCGGACGGAATAGCAATCAGCCCCAGCATTTT. Amino acid sequence: CASSPRGRNSNQPQHF.

The rearrangement uses TRBV19 and TRBJ1-6; tentative D call: TRBD1 (5 bases). The CDR3 loop spans 15 amino acids. Germline-derived CDR1 and CDR2 are LNHDA and SQIVND (reference sequence). Trimming pared 4 bases from V and 12 bases from J, leaving 19 bases between. The DNA for the CDR3 is TGTGCCAGTAGTACGGACCGGGACGCAAGGGGACCCCTCCACTTT. As protein: CASSTDRDARGPLHF.

The sample holds one count of this clone. CDR3 amino acids: CASRAETGSKNIQYF. As DNA, the CDR3 is TGTGCCAGCAGAGCTGAGACAGGCTCCAAAAACATTCAGTACTTC. The chain uses TRBV6-1 and TRBJ2-4; a possible D gene is TRBD1 (6 bases). Trimming shortened V by 6 bases and J by 2 bases, and 14 bases separated the two germline ends. Germline V gives CDR1 MNHNS, CDR2 SASEGT. CDR3 length equals 15 residues.

The chain joins TRBV7-9 to TRBJ2-5, with D possibly being TRBD2 (6 bases). Trimming removed 5 bases from V and 5 bases from J, with 18 bases in between. Germline-derived CDR1 and CDR2 are SEHNR and FQNEAQ (reference sequence). The CDR3 covers 15 residues. The DNA of the CDR3 is TGTGCCAGCAGCCCGCCTCGGGGGTTTGGGGAGACCCAGTACTTC. Encoded protein: CASSPPRGFGETQYF.

This clone was seen only a few times. The chain links TRBV5-1 to TRBJ1-2, with D uncertain. The CDR3 covers 14 residues. The V gene's germline CDR1 is SGHRS and CDR2 YFSETQ. V lost 2 bases, J lost 5 bases, and 13 bases lay in between. The chain's CDR3 is CASSLNGRDYGYTF. CDR3 nucleotides: TGCGCCAGCAGCTTAAATGGGAGGGATTATGGCTACACCTTC.

Only one count was recorded for this clone. The genes are TRBV2 and TRBJ2-5, with a possible D match to TRBD1 (5 bases). Trimming left V 6 bases short and J 3 bases short, with 14 bases between. The germline V gene has CDR1 SNHLY and CDR2 FYNNEI. CDR3 length equals 14 residues. CDR3 DNA sequence: TGTGCCAGCAGACCTCGACAGCCAGAAGAGACCCAGTACTTC. Protein product: CASRPRQPEETQYF. The whole variable domain, filled in from reference TRBV2 and TRBJ2-5, reads EPEVTQTPSHQVTQMGQEVILRCVPISNHLYFYWYRQILGQKVEFLVSFYNNEISEKSEIFDDQFSVERPDGSNFTLKIRSTKLEDSAMYFCASRPRQPEETQYFGPGTRLLVL.

The chain joins TRBV18 to TRBJ2-7; D is perhaps TRBD1 (6 bases). CDR1 is KGHSH, CDR2 LQKENI, per germline. The V and J ends lost 1 base and 3 bases respectively, with 10 bases between them. The CDR3 totals 14 residues. CDR3 bases: TGTGCCAGCTCACCACTGAGGGGGTACTACGAGCAGTACTTC. Its protein is CASSPLRGYYEQYF.

A single count supports this clone. This chain connects TRBV5-1 to TRBJ2-3; unclear D gene. CDR3 length: 16 residues. From germline, CDR1 is SGHRS and CDR2 YFSETQ. Deletions cut 5 bases from V and 2 bases from J, with 18 bases between. For the CDR3, the DNA is TGCGCCAGCAGTTTTGGCCGAATAATGGACACAGATACGCAGTATTTT. Translation: CASSFGRIMDTDTQYF.

On this clone itself: This CDR3 is also generated by other DNA sequences in the sample. V gene TRBV18 combines with J gene TRBJ2-7; D may be TRBD2 (6 bases). The CDR3 consists of 13 residues. Germline V gene sequence: CDR1 KGHSH, CDR2 LQKENI. V was shortened by 6 bases and J by 0 bases, with 9 bases between the two germline ends. The CDR3 here is CASSPGLSYEQYF. DNA for the CDR3: TGTGCCAGCTCCCCGGGACTCTCCTACGAGCAGTACTTC.

The rearrangement joins TRBV11-1 to TRBJ2-3; no definite D call. V was cut by 0 bases and J by 0 bases, with 10 bases left in between. This CDR3 has 16 residues. Germline CDR1 and CDR2: SGHAT and FQDESV (reference sequence). CDR3 sequence (DNA): TGTGCCAGCAGCTTAGCAGTCAGACCTAGCACAGATACGCAGTATTTT. Translated: CASSLAVRPSTDTQYF.

The chain has TRBV28 and TRBJ1-1; no clear D. Germline CDR1 and CDR2: MDHEN and SYDVKM. Trimming removed 6 bases from V and 3 bases from J, with 17 bases in between. CDR3 size: 15 residues. The CDR3 is CASRPSLGRDTEAFF. In nucleotides, the CDR3 is TGTGCCAGCAGGCCCTCCCTGGGGAGGGACACTGAAGCTTTCTTT.

The chain uses TRBV7-8 and TRBJ2-7, with 13 bases that match TRBD2. Trimming took 0 bases from V and 7 from J; bases not matched to a gene: 12. Germline-derived CDR1 and CDR2 are SGHVS and FQNEAQ. CDR3 length: 18 amino acids. CDR3 in amino acids: CASSLAGPGTSGTREQYF. The CDR3 DNA follows: TGTGCCAGCAGCTTAGCGGGCCCGGGGACTAGCGGGACTCGGGAGCAGTACTTC.

V usage is TRBV5-1 and J usage is TRBJ2-7; D perhaps matches TRBD1 (6 bases). V was clipped by 3 bases and J by 3 bases, with 10 bases between them. The CDR3 runs 13 residues. CDR1 and CDR2 from the germline V gene are SGHRS and YFSETQ. Here the CDR3 reads CASSWGHLYEQYF. CDR3 sequence (DNA): TGCGCCAGCAGCTGGGGACATCTCTACGAGCAGTACTTC. The full variable domain, completed using reference TRBV5-1 and TRBJ2-7, is KAGVTQTPRYLIKTRGQQVTLSCSPISGHRSVSWYQQTPGQGLQFLFEYFSETQRNKGNFPGRFSGRQFSNSRSEMNVSTLELGDSALYLCASSWGHLYEQYFGPGTRLTVT.

The V and J genes are TRBV2 and TRBJ2-1; TRBD2 might be the D (5 bases). In germline, CDR1 is SNHLY, CDR2 FYNNEI. The CDR3 length is 13 residues. V was trimmed by 4 bases and J by 10 bases, leaving 14 bases between them. This chain's CDR3 is CASSVEADGEQFF. The DNA of the CDR3 is TGTGCCAGCAGTGTGGAAGCGGACGGCGAGCAGTTCTTC.

A few counts support this clone. V is TRBV5-5 and J is TRBJ2-2; tentatively, D is TRBD1 (6 bases). Germline values: CDR1 SGHKS, CDR2 YYEKEE (reference sequence). The CDR3 spans 16 residues. Deletions cut 2 bases from V and 0 bases from J, with 11 bases between. The CDR3 DNA follows: TGTGCCAGCAGCTTCTCAGGGGACCCGAACACCGGGGAGCTGTTTTTT. Translation gives CASSFSGDPNTGELFF. The full variable domain, in which reference TRBV5-5 and TRBJ2-2 provide the parts outside the CDR3, is DAGVTQSPTHLIKTRGQQVTLRCSPISGHKSVSWYQQVLGQGPQFIFQYYEKEERGRGNFPDRFSARQFPNYSSELNVNALLLGDSALYLCASSFSGDPNTGELFFGEGSRLTVL.

CDR3 nucleotide sequence: TGTGCCAGCAGCTTAGTAAGTGGCCTTTTGGATTCACCCCTCCACTTT. It is translated as CASSLVSGLLDSPLHF. V and J are TRBV7-2 and TRBJ1-6, with no clear D. Germline CDR1 and CDR2: SGHTA and FQGNSA. V was pared by 1 base and J by 8 bases, with 15 bases between. The CDR3 sequence is 16 residues long.

The gene calls are TRBV4-2 and TRBJ2-1; 11 nucleotides match TRBD2. V gave up 0 bases and J gave up 7 bases; unmatched junction bases: 8. Germline CDR1 is LGHNA and CDR2 is YNFKEQ. The CDR3 length is 17 residues. CDR3 sequence (DNA): TGTGCCAGCAGCCAAGATACTAGCGGGAGTCCCTTAAATGAGCAGTTCTTC. It codes for CASSQDTSGSPLNEQFF.

This sequence joins TRBV30 and TRBJ1-2; TRBD1 might be the D (6 bases). CDR1 and CDR2 (germline): GTSNPN, SVGIG (reference sequence). Trimming stripped 7 bases from V and 6 bases from J, with 12 bases between. The CDR3 loop spans 11 amino acids. In DNA, the CDR3 is TGTGCCTCGTGGACAGAAAATGGCTACACCTTC. Amino acid sequence: CASWTENGYTF.

V usage is TRBV2 and J usage is TRBJ2-2, with 10 bases identical to TRBD2. Looked up from germline, CDR1 is SNHLY and CDR2 is FYNNEI. The trim removed 0 bases at V and 7 bases at J, leaving 2 bases unmatched. The CDR3 is 15 amino acids. The CDR3 reads CASSEALAGDGELFF. CDR3 bases: TGTGCCAGCAGTGAAGCCCTAGCGGGGGACGGGGAGCTGTTTTTT.